These T cell receptor beta chains were read from a single sample in a study of T cell changes during pregnancy in multiple sclerosis. Assay used: immunoSEQ multiplex PCR; TCRdb lists only in-frame clones, some missing. The top ten hold 0.75% to 0.9% of the sample, which has about 35,000 clones, approximately 89% seen once. The sequencing used CD4+ T cells from peripheral blood mononuclear cells, collected after pregnancy. Receptors were obtained from a female donor in good health, enrolled as a control in a pregnancy study. Both conserved end residues are part of each CDR3. D genes are given only for firm matches. Where a row states a size, it is once, few, many or the class of an expanded clone; other rows omit it.

clone_size: few; d_call: .; j_call: TRBJ2-7; v_call: TRBV12-1; cdr3_aa: CASSCGTGGRIYEQYF; cdr3_nt: TGTGCCAGCAGCTGCGGGACAGGGGGTCGTATATACGAGCAGTACTTC
clone_size: .; d_call: .; j_call: TRBJ1-5; v_call: TRBV7-9; cdr3_aa: CASSSAGVGQPQHF; cdr3_nt: TGTGCCAGCAGCTCGGCGGGGGTGGGTCAGCCCCAGCATTTT
clone_size: .; d_call: .; j_call: TRBJ1-1; v_call: TRBV7-8; cdr3_aa: CASSLAALPGLKNTEAFF; cdr3_nt: TGTGCCAGCAGCTTAGCGGCCTTACCGGGACTCAAGAACACTGAAGCTTTCTTT
clone_size: .; d_call: TRBD1; j_call: TRBJ2-7; v_call: TRBV19; cdr3_aa: CASSIQGQGAYEQYF; cdr3_nt: TGTGCCAGTAGTATCCAGGGACAGGGGGCCTACGAGCAGTACTTC
clone_size: .; d_call: .; j_call: TRBJ1-4; v_call: TRBV27; cdr3_aa: CASTSGSGKLFF; cdr3_nt: TGTGCCAGCACCTCGGGCTCGGGGAAACTGTTTTTT
clone_size: .; d_call: .; j_call: TRBJ2-7; v_call: TRBV5-4; cdr3_aa: CASSLGGVYEQYF; cdr3_nt: TGTGCCAGCAGCTTGGGCGGGGTGTACGAGCAGTACTTC
clone_size: .; d_call: .; j_call: TRBJ1-1; v_call: TRBV29-1; cdr3_aa: CSVIQGSTEAFF; cdr3_nt: TGCAGCGTGATCCAGGGTAGCACTGAAGCTTTCTTT
clone_size: .; d_call: .; j_call: TRBJ2-1; v_call: TRBV1; cdr3_aa: CTSSQTPPLAAYNEQFF; cdr3_nt: TGCACCAGCAGCCAGACCCCCCCTCTAGCGGCCTACAATGAGCAGTTCTTC
clone_size: few; d_call: TRBD1; j_call: TRBJ2-1; v_call: TRBV7-2; cdr3_aa: CASSLGTGTLNEQFF; cdr3_nt: TGTGCCAGCAGCTTAGGGACAGGGACGCTTAATGAGCAGTTCTTC
clone_size: .; d_call: .; j_call: TRBJ2-1; v_call: TRBV5-4; cdr3_aa: CASSLTPSAGPGNEQFF; cdr3_nt: TGTGCCAGCAGCCTAACACCCTCAGCGGGTCCGGGGAATGAGCAGTTCTTC
clone_size: .; d_call: .; j_call: TRBJ1-2; v_call: TRBV7-9; cdr3_aa: CASSLAAGVANYGYTF; cdr3_nt: TGTGCCAGCAGCTTAGCGGCGGGGGTAGCGAACTATGGCTACACCTTC
clone_size: .; d_call: TRBD1; j_call: TRBJ2-2; v_call: TRBV18; cdr3_aa: CASSLDRGADTGELFF; cdr3_nt: TGTGCCAGCTCACTCGACAGGGGAGCGGACACCGGGGAGCTGTTTTTT
clone_size: few; d_call: .; j_call: TRBJ1-2; v_call: TRBV28; cdr3_aa: CASSGVGAAYGYTF; cdr3_nt: TGTGCCAGCAGTGGCGTAGGGGCGGCCTATGGCTACACCTTC
clone_size: .; d_call: .; j_call: TRBJ1-2; v_call: TRBV13; cdr3_aa: CASREGGRSYGYTF; cdr3_nt: TGTGCCAGCAGGGAGGGGGGGAGATCCTATGGCTACACCTTC
clone_size: .; d_call: .; j_call: TRBJ2-5; v_call: TRBV10-3; cdr3_aa: CAISDWEQQETQYF; cdr3_nt: TGTGCCATCAGTGATTGGGAGCAACAAGAGACCCAGTACTTC
clone_size: .; d_call: .; j_call: TRBJ1-1; v_call: TRBV4-1; cdr3_aa: CASSPGDTLYGAFF; cdr3_nt: TGCGCCAGCAGCCCCGGGGACACCCTTTATGGCGCTTTCTTT
clone_size: .; d_call: TRBD1; j_call: TRBJ2-5; v_call: TRBV28; cdr3_aa: CASSALSGTEKTQYF; cdr3_nt: TGTGCCAGCAGTGCCCTTTCCGGGACAGAAAAGACCCAGTACTTC
clone_size: .; d_call: TRBD1; j_call: TRBJ2-2; v_call: TRBV27; cdr3_aa: CASMSDRGDTGELFF; cdr3_nt: TGTGCCAGCATGTCGGACAGGGGAGACACCGGGGAGCTGTTTTTT
clone_size: .; d_call: .; j_call: TRBJ1-5; v_call: TRBV19; cdr3_aa: CASTSRSLPNQPQHF; cdr3_nt: TGTGCCAGTACGTCCAGGTCCCTACCAAATCAGCCCCAGCATTTT
clone_size: .; d_call: .; j_call: TRBJ1-5; v_call: TRBV4-1; cdr3_aa: CASSLQGNEPQHF; cdr3_nt: TGCGCCAGCAGCCTCCAGGGGAATGAGCCCCAGCATTTT
clone_size: .; d_call: TRBD2; j_call: TRBJ2-5; v_call: TRBV11-2; cdr3_aa: CASSLGALAGAETQYF; cdr3_nt: TGTGCCAGCAGCTTAGGGGCACTAGCGGGGGCAGAGACCCAGTACTTC